This paragraph reports one T cell receptor (beta chain). Antigen: not known. Germline lookup yields CDR1 SNHLY and CDR2 FYNNEI. J was trimmed by 4 bases and V by 7 bases; bases with no gene match: 16. This CDR3 region has 16 residues. This sample is drawn from a study of shared clonotypes between healthy human individuals. Regarding the study as a whole: Estimated richness was generally greater in naive than memory subsets. Sampling covered nothing but blood. Tissue TCR repertoires likely differ from those found in blood.

In the CD4+ fraction, cells were divided into CD45RA+ naive and CD45RA-negative memory subsets. Here immunoSEQ multiplex PCR was the method, and the copy in TCRdb shows in-frame clones only, minus some. Of 600,000 to 800,000 clones in the sample, 55% to 75% were seen once. V gene TRBV2 combines with J gene TRBJ2-7, with TRBD1 matching 7 bases. The sample taken for sequencing was memory CD4+ T cells sorted from blood. Subset here: CD45RA-negative fraction. This receptor was taken from a woman between 25 and 40 years old in good health. CDR3 sequence: CASTRSTGVPLYEQYF. In DNA, the CDR3 is TGTGCCAGCACCCGATCCACAGGGGTCCCACTGTACGAGCAGTACTTC.